A selection of T cell receptor beta chains follows, all from one sample in a study of CD8+ T cells in alopecia areata. Sequencing was performed with immunoSEQ multiplex PCR; in TCRdb, only in-frame clones are kept and a portion is missing. The sample has 110,000 to 150,000 clones, roughly three fifths seen once. The sequenced sample was CD4+ T cells sorted from blood, obtained at week 0. The receptor source for this set is a human donor with alopecia areata. Both conserved end residues are part of each CDR3. The order of the fields is J gene, V gene, CDR3 protein.

J: TRBJ1-1
V: TRBV7-9
CDR3: CASSLVGKTEAFF

J: TRBJ1-2
V: TRBV6-5
CDR3: CASSYSAGLYGYTF

J: TRBJ1-2
V: TRBV29-1
CDR3: CSSTGFGYGYTF

J: TRBJ2-7
V: TRBV29-1
CDR3: CSVEQGPLTYEQYF

J: TRBJ1-6
V: TRBV2
CDR3: CASSEETSSRSPLHF

J: TRBJ2-5
V: TRBV9
CDR3: CASSVRDRGQETQYF

J: TRBJ2-1
V: TRBV14
CDR3: CASSPSGLYNEQFF

J: TRBJ2-5
V: TRBV6-5
CDR3: CASSYSRLAGGETQYF

J: TRBJ2-3
V: TRBV7-9
CDR3: CASSLGLAGGPTDTQYF

J: TRBJ1-3
V: TRBV30
CDR3: CAWRGSGNTIYF

J: TRBJ1-1
V: TRBV4-3
CDR3: CASSPGTANTEAFF

J: TRBJ1-6
V: TRBV30
CDR3: CAWRQGNDNSPLHF

J: TRBJ1-3
V: TRBV2
CDR3: CASSPRESSGNTIYF

J: TRBJ2-2
V: TRBV4-1
CDR3: CASSQEAVFANTGELFF

J: TRBJ1-2
V: TRBV6-5
CDR3: CASSAGNGYTF

J: TRBJ1-1
V: TRBV7-9
CDR3: CASSLKGETEAFF

J: TRBJ2-3
V: TRBV11-2
CDR3: CASSLDRTGTDTQYF

J: TRBJ1-1
V: TRBV7-8
CDR3: CASSLRLATNTEAFF

J: TRBJ2-1
V: TRBV30
CDR3: CAWSVGQVIYNEQFF

J: TRBJ1-1
V: TRBV4-1
CDR3: CASSLGQGWTEAFF

J: TRBJ2-7
V: TRBV7-2
CDR3: CASSLVVPGASGGHEQYF

J: TRBJ2-3
V: TRBV2
CDR3: CASSPGDTQYF

J: TRBJ1-1
V: TRBV29-1
CDR3: CSVAPAGTMNTEAFF

J: TRBJ1-2
V: TRBV5-1
CDR3: CASSVGQEAGGGYTF

J: TRBJ1-3
V: TRBV30
CDR3: CAWRASGNTIYF

J: TRBJ2-7
V: TRBV27
CDR3: CASGTGQGGYKQYF

J: TRBJ1-1
V: TRBV14
CDR3: CASSPVRGNTEAFF

J: TRBJ2-4
V: TRBV18
CDR3: CASSPPGQAAKNIQYF

J: TRBJ1-6
V: TRBV27
CDR3: CASSLSLGGSPLHF

J: TRBJ1-2
V: TRBV5-1
CDR3: CASKDSPNYGYTF

J: TRBJ2-7
V: TRBV25-1
CDR3: CASSGQGVGYEQYF

J: TRBJ1-3
V: TRBV25-1
CDR3: CASRNRGLSGNTIYF

J: TRBJ1-2
V: TRBV25-1
CDR3: CATGQGYGYTF

J: TRBJ2-2
V: TRBV30
CDR3: CAWKRTGITGELFF

J: TRBJ2-2
V: TRBV11-2
CDR3: CASSSLPGELFF

J: TRBJ1-1
V: TRBV5-1
CDR3: CASSLQGVAGTEAFF

J: TRBJ2-3
V: TRBV30
CDR3: CAWTKLLGDTQYF

J: TRBJ1-5
V: TRBV27
CDR3: CASSKTDSNQPQHF

J: TRBJ2-3
V: TRBV29-1
CDR3: CSVDKGSHTDTQYF

J: TRBJ1-2
V: TRBV5-1
CDR3: CASSLEGDYGYTF

J: TRBJ2-7
V: TRBV5-1
CDR3: CASSLGGGGTYEQYF

J: TRBJ1-6
V: TRBV7-9
CDR3: CASSFGGNSSPLHF

J: TRBJ1-1
V: TRBV6-1
CDR3: CASSGQANTEAFF

J: TRBJ2-3
V: TRBV14
CDR3: CASSQAQGAPSNTQYF

J: TRBJ1-5
V: TRBV30
CDR3: CAWSVGDNQPQHF

J: TRBJ2-3
V: TRBV4-1
CDR3: CASSQKPGGTDTQYF

J: TRBJ2-7
V: TRBV2
CDR3: CASSEEALYEQYF

J: TRBJ2-3
V: TRBV6-1
CDR3: CASITTRDTQYF

J: TRBJ1-5
V: TRBV6-5
CDR3: CASSFPSAKGPQHF

J: TRBJ2-5
V: TRBV5-1
CDR3: CASSLLVPGARGETQYF

J: TRBJ1-1
V: TRBV6-5
CDR3: CASSYRQVGTEAFF